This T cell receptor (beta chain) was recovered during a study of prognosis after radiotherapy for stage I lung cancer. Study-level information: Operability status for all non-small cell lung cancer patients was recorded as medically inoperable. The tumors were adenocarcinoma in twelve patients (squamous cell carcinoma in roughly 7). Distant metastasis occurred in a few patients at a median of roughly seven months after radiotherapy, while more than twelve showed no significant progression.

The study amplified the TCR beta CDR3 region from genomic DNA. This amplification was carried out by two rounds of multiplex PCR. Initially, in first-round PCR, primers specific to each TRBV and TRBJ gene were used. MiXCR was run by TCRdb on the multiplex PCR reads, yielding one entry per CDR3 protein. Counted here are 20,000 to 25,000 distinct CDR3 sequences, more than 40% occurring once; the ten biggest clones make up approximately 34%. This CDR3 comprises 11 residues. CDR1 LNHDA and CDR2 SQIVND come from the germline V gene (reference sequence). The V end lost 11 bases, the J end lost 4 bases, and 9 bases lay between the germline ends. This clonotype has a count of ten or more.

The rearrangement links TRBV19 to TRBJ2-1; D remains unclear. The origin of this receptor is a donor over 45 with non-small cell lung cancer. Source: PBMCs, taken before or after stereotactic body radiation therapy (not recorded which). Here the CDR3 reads CAVESYNEQFF. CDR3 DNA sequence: TGTGCCGTGGAGAGTTACAATGAGCAGTTCTTC. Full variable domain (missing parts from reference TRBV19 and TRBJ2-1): DGGITQSPKYLFRKEGQNVTLSCEQNLNHDAMYWYRQDPGQGLRLIYYSQIVNDFQKGDIAEGYSVSREKKESFPLTVTSAQKNPTAFYLCAVESYNEQFFGPGTRLTVL.